These T cell receptor beta chains were read from a single sample in a study of radiation and T cells in renal cell carcinoma. The table came from immunoSEQ multiplex PCR; TCRdb's copy has only in-frame clones and leaves some out. The sample carries about 140,000 clones, approximately 87% recorded once. The specimen comprised blood, sampled from a patient whose treatment included radiotherapy and nephrectomy. These receptors all stem from a woman aged 45-65 years with renal cell carcinoma. CDR3s include the opening cysteine and the closing phenylalanine or tryptophan. D genes are given only for firm matches. Size values are once, few and many counts, or a class for expanded clones, and some rows have none.

v_call	clone_size	j_call	d_call	cdr3_nt	cdr3_aa
TRBV5-1	-	TRBJ2-1	TRBD2	TGCGCCAGCAGCTTGTTGGCAAGCGGGAGCGTCGAGGAGCAGTTCTTC	CASSLLASGSVEEQFF
TRBV27	-	TRBJ1-5	TRBD1	TGTGCCAGCAGTTTTACAGGGGGAGGTCAGCCCCAGCATTTT	CASSFTGGGQPQHF
TRBV14	-	TRBJ1-4	-	TGTGCCAGCAGCCAAGGATTAGGAACTAATGAAAAACTGTTTTTT	CASSQGLGTNEKLFF
TRBV9	-	TRBJ2-2	TRBD2	TGTGCCAGCAGCGTAGAAGATAGCGGGACGGTCCCGGAGCTGTTTTTT	CASSVEDSGTVPELFF
TRBV18	-	TRBJ2-5	-	TGTGCCAGCTCACCGGATGAAGAGACCCAGTACTTC	CASSPDEETQYF
TRBV9	-	TRBJ2-5	TRBD2	TGTGCCAGCAGCGCGGGAGGCGGGGCGGGAGAATTTGAGACCCAGTACTTC	CASSAGGGAGEFETQYF
TRBV6-1	-	TRBJ1-3	-	TGTGCCAGCAGTCCCCGGGACGACTCTGGAAACACCATATATTTT	CASSPRDDSGNTIYF
TRBV2	-	TRBJ2-7	TRBD1	TGTGCCAGCAGTGGGACAGGGGGCGCGGAGCAGTACTTC	CASSGTGGAEQYF
TRBV19	-	TRBJ1-2	TRBD1	TGTGCCAGTAGTGTGGACAGGGGGTTCCGGGGCGGCTACACCTTC	CASSVDRGFRGGYTF
TRBV6-4	-	TRBJ1-2	TRBD1	TGTGCCAGCAGCTCGGGACAGGGAAACGCTAACTATGGCTACACCTTC	CASSSGQGNANYGYTF
TRBV5-4	-	TRBJ2-7	TRBD1	TGTGCCAGCAGCCCACAGGGGGCTAGGTACGAGCAGTACTTC	CASSPQGARYEQYF
TRBV14	-	TRBJ2-1	-	TGTGCCAGCAGCCAAGGGTGGGTCAATGAGCAGTTCTTC	CASSQGWVNEQFF
TRBV6-5	once	TRBJ2-7	-	TGTGCCAGCAGTTCTCACTCCTACGAGCAGTACTTC	CASSSHSYEQYF
TRBV5-1	-	TRBJ2-5	-	TGCGCCAGCAGCTCTAGACCGGGGCGGGAGACCCAGTACTTC	CASSSRPGRETQYF
TRBV2	-	TRBJ2-1	-	TGTGCCAGCAGTCCAACTAGTTCCCCCTACAATGAGCAGTTCTTC	CASSPTSSPYNEQFF
TRBV7-9	-	TRBJ2-2	TRBD1	TGTGCCAGCAGCTCGCGACAGGGAATGGGGGAGCTGTTTTTT	CASSSRQGMGELFF
TRBV7-9	-	TRBJ1-3	-	TGTGCCAGCAGCTTAGTGGCAGGCCTTGGAAACACCATATATTTT	CASSLVAGLGNTIYF